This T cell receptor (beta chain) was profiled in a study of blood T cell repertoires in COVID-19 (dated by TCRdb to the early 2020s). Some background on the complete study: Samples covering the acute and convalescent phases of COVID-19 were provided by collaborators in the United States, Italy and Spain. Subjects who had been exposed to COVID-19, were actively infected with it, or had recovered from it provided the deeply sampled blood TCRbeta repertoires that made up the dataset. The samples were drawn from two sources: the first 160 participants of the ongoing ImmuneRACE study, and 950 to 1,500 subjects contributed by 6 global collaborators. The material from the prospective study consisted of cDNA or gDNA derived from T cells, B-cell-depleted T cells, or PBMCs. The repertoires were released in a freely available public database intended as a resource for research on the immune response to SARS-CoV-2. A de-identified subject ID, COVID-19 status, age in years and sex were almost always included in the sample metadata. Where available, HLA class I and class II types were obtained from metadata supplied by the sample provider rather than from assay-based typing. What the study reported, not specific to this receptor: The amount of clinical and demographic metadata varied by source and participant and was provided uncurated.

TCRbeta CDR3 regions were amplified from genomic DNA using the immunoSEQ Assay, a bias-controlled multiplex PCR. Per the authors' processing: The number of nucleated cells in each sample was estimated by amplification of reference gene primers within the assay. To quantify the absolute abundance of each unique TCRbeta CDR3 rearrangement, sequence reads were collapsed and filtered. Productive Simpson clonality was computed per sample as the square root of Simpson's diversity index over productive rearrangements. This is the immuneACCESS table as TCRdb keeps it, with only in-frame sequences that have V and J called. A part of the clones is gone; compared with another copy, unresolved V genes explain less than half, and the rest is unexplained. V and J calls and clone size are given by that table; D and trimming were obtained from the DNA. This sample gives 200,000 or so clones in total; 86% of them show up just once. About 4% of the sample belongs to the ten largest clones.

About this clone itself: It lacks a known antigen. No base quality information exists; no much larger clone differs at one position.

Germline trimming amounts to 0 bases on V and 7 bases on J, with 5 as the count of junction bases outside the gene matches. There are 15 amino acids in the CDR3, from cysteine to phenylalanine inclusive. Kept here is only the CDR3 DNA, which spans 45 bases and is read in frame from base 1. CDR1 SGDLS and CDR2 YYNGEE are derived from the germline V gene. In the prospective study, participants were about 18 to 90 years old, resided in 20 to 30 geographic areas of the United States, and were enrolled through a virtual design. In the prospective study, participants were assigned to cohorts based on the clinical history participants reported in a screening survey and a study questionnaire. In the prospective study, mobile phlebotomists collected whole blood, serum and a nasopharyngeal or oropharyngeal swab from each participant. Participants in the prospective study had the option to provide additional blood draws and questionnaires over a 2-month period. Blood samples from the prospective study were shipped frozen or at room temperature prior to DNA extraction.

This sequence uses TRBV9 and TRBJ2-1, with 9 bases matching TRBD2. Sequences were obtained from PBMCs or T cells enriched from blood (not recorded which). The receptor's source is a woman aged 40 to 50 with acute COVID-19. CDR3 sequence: CASSVARGGRNEQFF. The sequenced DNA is TGTGCCAGCAGCGTAGCGCGGGGGGGCCGAAATGAGCAGTTCTTC. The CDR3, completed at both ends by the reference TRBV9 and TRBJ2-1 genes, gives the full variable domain DSGVTQTPKHLITATGQRVTLRCSPRSGDLSVYWYQQSLDQGLQFLIQYYNGEERAKGNILERFSAQQFPDLHSELNLSSLELGDSALYFCASSVARGGRNEQFFGPGTRLTVL.